The clone carrying this T cell receptor (beta chain) was detected a few times. The antigen is unknown. This sample is part of a study of a mutant IDH1 vaccine in newly diagnosed glioma. Study in general: Initiation of the vaccine course occurred 4-6 weeks after radiotherapy alone, or alongside temozolomide cycles. Earlier therapy was either radiotherapy, temozolomide, or both, and most got both.

CDR3 length equals 16 residues. The trim removed 0 bases at V and 5 bases at J, leaving 8 bases unmatched. Germline V gives CDR1 SGHNT, CDR2 YYREEE (reference sequence). This table comes from immunoSEQ multiplex PCR, and its TCRdb copy is limited to in-frame clones, with some not included. The sample includes 45,000 to 60,000 clones, around 89% of them seen just once. Study-wide points: Detectable vaccine-induced immune responses arose in 93.3% of patients.

Time point meaning: week 35, safety follow-up. One vaccine dose held 300 ug of mutant IDH1 20-mer peptide and came with topical imiquimod. This receptor was taken from a woman aged 40 to 49 with glioma. The chain joins TRBV5-4 to TRBJ2-1, with TRBD2 matching over 7 bases. This specimen was PBMCs, taken from a glioma patient whose treatment included an IDH1 peptide vaccine. The CDR3 DNA is TGTGCCAGCAGCTTGGTGGGGGAGGGTTCCCACAATGAGCAGTTCTTC. Its protein product is CASSLVGEGSHNEQFF. The full variable domain, completed using reference TRBV5-4 and TRBJ2-1, is ETGVTQSPTHLIKTRGQQVTLRCSSQSGHNTVSWYQQALGQGPQFIFQYYREEENGRGNFPPRFSGLQFPNYSSELNVNALELDDSALYLCASSLVGEGSHNEQFFGPGTRLTVL.